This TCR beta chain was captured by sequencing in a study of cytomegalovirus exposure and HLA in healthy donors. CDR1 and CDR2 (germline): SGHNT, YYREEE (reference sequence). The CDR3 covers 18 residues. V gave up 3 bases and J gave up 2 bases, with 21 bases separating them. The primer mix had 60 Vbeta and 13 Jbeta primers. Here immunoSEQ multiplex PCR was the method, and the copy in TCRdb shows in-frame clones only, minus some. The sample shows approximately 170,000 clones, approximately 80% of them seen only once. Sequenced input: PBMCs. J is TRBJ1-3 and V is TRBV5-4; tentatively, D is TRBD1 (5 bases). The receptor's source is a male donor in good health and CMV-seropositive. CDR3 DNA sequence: TGTGCCAGCAGCTCCCCCTGGGGGGAAAAGGGTACTGGAAACACCATATATTTT. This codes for CASSSPWGEKGTGNTIYF.